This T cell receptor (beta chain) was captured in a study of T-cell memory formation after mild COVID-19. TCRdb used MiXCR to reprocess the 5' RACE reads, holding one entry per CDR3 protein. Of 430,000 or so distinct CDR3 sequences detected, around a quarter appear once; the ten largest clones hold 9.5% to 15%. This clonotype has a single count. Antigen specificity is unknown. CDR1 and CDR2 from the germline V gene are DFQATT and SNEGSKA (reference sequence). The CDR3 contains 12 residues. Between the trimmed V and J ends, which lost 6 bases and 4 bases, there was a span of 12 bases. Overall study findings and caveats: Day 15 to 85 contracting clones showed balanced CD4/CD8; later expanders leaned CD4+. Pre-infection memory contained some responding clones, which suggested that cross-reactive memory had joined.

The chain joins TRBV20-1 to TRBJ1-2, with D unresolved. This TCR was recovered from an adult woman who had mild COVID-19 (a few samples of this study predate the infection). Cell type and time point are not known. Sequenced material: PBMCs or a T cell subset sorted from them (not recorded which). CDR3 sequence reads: CSALTEGYGYTF. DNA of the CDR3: TGCAGTGCCCTCACGGAGGGCTATGGCTACACCTTC.